These 3 T cell receptor beta chains were all obtained from the same sample, sequenced in a study of CD8 T cells in Susac syndrome (dated by TCRdb to between 2019 and 2020). Receptor amplification or capture employed the immunoSEQ multiplex PCR assay. RNA was extracted using the RNeasy kit, and 0.5 to 1 microgram was reverse transcribed with random hexamers. The raw public data were reprocessed by TCRdb itself: fastp quality trimming at Q25, MiXCR clonotype calling, in-frame beta chains only. Here each entry gathers all rows of one CDR3 protein and keeps the most common genes and DNA. The sample contains around 170,000 distinct CDR3 sequences, approximately 95% of them found a single time. The top ten constitute roughly 0.098% of the sample. Sequencing used CD4+ T cells from PBMCs. The receptors come from a human donor with Susac syndrome.

This clonotype has only one observation. The chain links TRBV11-2 to TRBJ1-5, with TRBD1 as a possible D gene (5 bases). The CDR3 spans 15 residues. V was pared by 3 bases and J by 0 bases, with 9 bases between. Germline assignment: CDR1 SGHAT and CDR2 FQNNGV. The CDR3: CASSLRGNSNQPQHF. The DNA for the CDR3 is TGTGCCAGCAGCTTGAGGGGAAATAGCAATCAGCCCCAGCATTTT.

The rearrangement joins TRBV20-1 to TRBJ2-1; 9 bases line up with TRBD1. The ends lost 3 bases at V and 5 bases at J; junction bases unmatched: 8. This CDR3 has 15 amino acids. The germline CDR1 and CDR2 sequences are DFQATT and SNEGSKA (reference sequence). CDR3 amino acids: CSARETGGAHNEQFF. The DNA of the CDR3 is TGCAGTGCTAGGGAAACAGGGGGCGCCCACAATGAGCAGTTCTTC.

V is TRBV18 and J is TRBJ1-2; unclear D gene. CDR1 and CDR2 (germline): KGHSH, LQKENI. The CDR3 covers 14 residues. With 0 bases removed from V and 6 bases from J, the gap between germline ends came to 11 bases. DNA of the CDR3: TGTGCCAGCTCACCACCGGGGAGGGCGGATGGCTACACCTTC. As protein: CASSPPGRADGYTF.